This record concerns one TCR beta chain sequence. What antigen it recognizes has not been identified. No base-level quality is on record; no much larger clone is a single base apart. V drops 6 bases and J drops 6 bases, leaving 14 bases in between. The CDR3 starts with the cysteine, ends with the phenylalanine, and has 13 residues. Of the read, only the CDR3 DNA is kept; its 39 bases are in frame from base 1. Sequences SQVTM (CDR1) and ANQGSEA (CDR2) are obtained from the germline V gene. This specimen comes from a study of cytomegalovirus exposure and HLA in healthy donors (dated by TCRdb to about 2017). For the study in its entirety: In an earlier analysis of 450 to 750 of the donors, less than 350 Gb of sequence data and roughly 100 million unique TCR beta sequences from 150 million to 200 million T cells were reported. An early release covering 550 to 650 HLA-typed donors comprised about 300 gigabases of sequencing data and around 85 million unique TCR sequences. Of the 350 to 450 genotyped donors, 81% were placed in the genetic ancestry cluster associated with self-reported Caucasian donors. The study aimed to test whether cataloging public T cell receptors could reveal signatures of past pathogen exposure. The T cell repertoires of several hundred subjects were profiled by immunosequencing and related to cytomegalovirus serostatus. In addition to the first cohort of approximately 670 subjects, a separate validation cohort of 120 different subjects was used. To predict cytomegalovirus infection status, the study brought together high-throughput TCR immunosequencing, statistical association of individual TCRs with disease status, and machine learning. A later analysis re-examined previously published TCR beta repertoires from more than 650 donors and added high-resolution HLA genotyping to investigate patterns of TCR occurrence. In the later analysis, no new phenotypic data were used to find candidate immune exposures; instead, reliance was placed on TCR beta sequences and their occurrence across donors. To decide whether each TCR beta V gene segment behaved as functional or pseudogenic, an earlier analysis of some 570 of the donors relied on high-throughput TCR beta sequencing. Donor age, sex, ethnicity and CMV serostatus were collected together with the repertoire data. Genome-wide SNP genotypes for about 65% of the roughly 670 donors were used in a later genetic analysis, which treated that subset as a discovery cohort. All discovery cohort repertoires had been generated using a single sequencing platform. HLA typing included class I and class II loci at four-digit resolution. Typing coverage varied by locus: 629-630 donors for A, B, C, DRB1 and DQB1; about 520 for DQA1; approximately 610 for DPA1; approximately 490 for DPB1. Roughly 5 DR-DQ haplotypes were handled as single units for association and clustering, since linkage in the cohort was strong. Among 300 to 500 genotyped donors of the cohort, an average of approximately 220,000 unique TCR beta nucleotide sequences was sequenced per donor, of which about 19% were non-productive. Broad study findings and their caveats: In vitro tests confirmed that three of the cytomegalovirus-associated TCR beta chains recognize cytomegalovirus antigens. Broadly in line with IMGT annotations, most TCR beta V segments showed up in productive rearrangements about 87% or about 30% of the time in an earlier analysis of under 700 of the donors. In this cohort, only TCR beta chains were sequenced, and detectable features were limited by the absence of alpha or paired-chain data. A later analysis associated 15,000 to 20,000 TCR beta sequences with specific HLA alleles at a false discovery rate of 0.05. According to a later genetic analysis, donors in an Asian-associated ancestry cluster had fewer N-insertions in productive TCRs than the roughly 670-donor mean. Linkage disequilibrium might explain the correlated functional status among segregating V segments, but an unknown experimental factor could not be ruled out. Some IMGT-functional V segments, including TRBV6-2 and TRBV6-3, could not be distinguished by the 87-base-pair reads and were therefore excluded. A further reported finding was that TCR beta sequences accurately predicted the HLA-A and HLA-B alleles for most subjects in the first cohort. In a later analysis, TCR association rates were found to vary across HLA loci, with the most associated TCRs seen for DRB1 alleles and the fewest for HLA-C alleles. In a later analysis, HLA-associated TCR beta chains showed more clonal expansion and lower generation probabilities than non-associated chains that were equally common. In a later analysis, several top co-occurrence clusters were reported to appear linked to parvovirus B19, influenza, CMV and Epstein-Barr virus. A cluster of highly shared sequence variants was judged likely to represent a technical artifact of the sequencing pipeline. Cytomegalovirus status was reported to be diagnosed by the classifier with high specificity and sensitivity in both the original and validation cohorts. HLA typing was unavailable for some donors at each locus, so association tests used only the typed subset. V-gene and J-gene trimming of TCR beta chains was associated with a missense DCLRE1C variant in a later genetic analysis, and the association was replicated in an independent cohort. In the study, some 160 TCR beta chains were listed as associated with cytomegalovirus. Strong co-occurrence of HLA alleles, especially DR and DQ, made assigning TCR associations to individual alleles difficult. It was suggested by the authors that the approach could potentially be generalized to other disease states and immunological phenotypes. The only immune exposure information available for the cohort was CMV serostatus. Because counts were too low, some 17 rarely observed V segments, including chromosome 9 orphons, were left out of the earlier analysis of about 500 of the donors. Presence/absence analyses assumed roughly uniform sequencing depth across donors, an assumption that may not hold. Across donors, most TCR sequences were observed very rarely, whereas some public TCRs were present in many individuals. A later analysis found that most CMV-associated TCR beta chains appeared HLA-restricted, with HLA associations seemingly driven largely by CMV exposure.

To prepare the library, the immunoSEQ multiplex PCR assay was applied. For the multiplex PCR, a mixture combining 60 forward primers for TCR Vbeta segments and 13 reverse primers for TCR Jbeta segments was used. A multiplex PCR assay on genomic DNA amplified the CDR3 region of rearranged TCR beta genes. The Illumina HiSeq System was used to sequence the amplified TCR beta libraries as 87-base-pair reads. The paper's data handling went like this. A later analysis tallied roughly 78 million unique TCR beta chains across the approximately 670 repertoires, and some 10 million of those chains were shared by two or more donors. Raw reads were error-corrected and collapsed into unique sequences with a nearest-neighbor algorithm that merged closely related sequences to remove PCR and sequencing errors. CDR3 sequences were aligned to IMGT reference sequences to assign V, D and J gene segments. For a sequence to be retained, at least a six-nucleotide match to both a V gene segment and a J gene segment was required. Rearrangements were classified as productive when the CDR3 lacked stop codons and remained in frame with V and J, and all other rearrangements were classified as non-productive. CDR3 was defined according to IMGT convention as the region running from the second conserved V-encoded cysteine to the conserved J-encoded phenylalanine. In an earlier analysis of roughly 580 of the donors, sequences lacking an unambiguous match to a single V gene segment were excluded. An earlier analysis of several hundred of the donors classified V segments as functional when productive rearrangements were above 56.7% and as segregating when the standard deviation between donors was above 5%. A statistical classification framework was built to diagnose cytomegalovirus status from the catalog of TCR beta chain sequences. A later analysis assigned V and J genes by comparing TCR nucleotide sequences with IMGT/GENE-DB human TR gene sequences. A later analysis assigned CDR3 sequences and most-parsimonious VDJ recombination scenarios with the TCRdist pipeline. In a later analysis, each TCR beta chain was defined by its CDR3 amino acid sequence together with its V-gene family, and reads without a unique V-gene family were excluded. A later analysis removed 500 to 650 highly shared, low-generation-probability nucleotide sequences to deal with suspected cross-contamination and a sequencing artifact. A later analysis calculated a clonal expansion index for each public chain from normalized within-repertoire ranks of inferred template counts. In a later analysis, generation probabilities were computed with a VDJ recombination model fitted to out-of-frame rearrangements, and the resulting probabilities were checked against IGoR. In a later analysis, hypergeometric tests were used to score TCR-TCR, TCR-HLA and TCR-CMV co-occurrence, with a repertoire-size bias correction applied to TCR pairs. False discovery rates were estimated in a later analysis by permuting HLA or CMV assignments 20 times. In a later analysis, co-occurring TCRs were grouped using DBSCAN, and TCRdist sequence similarity was added for clustering within HLA-allele-positive subsets. Co-occurrence clustering excluded repertoires with fewer than 30,000 or more than 120,000 public chains, plus five with anomalous nucleotide sharing. As stored in TCRdb, this immuneACCESS dataset retains in-frame rearrangements with V and J assigned. A fraction of the clones does not appear; measured against another copy, unresolved V genes explain less than half of the discrepancy, and the remainder lacks a known reason. The DNA was the basis for D and trimming; V, J and clone size are from that table. This sample is represented by 100,000 to 150,000 clones; about 85% of them were singletons. The ten largest clones add up to 1.5% to 2% of the sample.

In total, 600 or so healthy bone marrow donors made up the cohort. At the time of sampling, every cohort member was nominally healthy, though immune exposures that went unrecorded were likely present. The donor tested CMV seronegative and was one of the 352 seronegative cohort members. Each donor provided a peripheral blood sample, and peripheral blood mononuclear cells were used for TCR beta sequencing. Genomic DNA was extracted from the blood cell samples with the Qiagen DNeasy Blood Extraction Kit. Sequenced: PBMCs. This receptor was obtained from a boy aged 10-17 years in good health and CMV-seronegative. The rearrangement combines TRBV29-1 with TRBJ2-2; the D region possibly corresponds to TRBD1 (7 bases align). The DNA reads as follows: TGCAGCGTCCGCAGGGGGGAGGCCGGGGAGCTGTTTTTT. It specifies CSVRRGEAGELFF.